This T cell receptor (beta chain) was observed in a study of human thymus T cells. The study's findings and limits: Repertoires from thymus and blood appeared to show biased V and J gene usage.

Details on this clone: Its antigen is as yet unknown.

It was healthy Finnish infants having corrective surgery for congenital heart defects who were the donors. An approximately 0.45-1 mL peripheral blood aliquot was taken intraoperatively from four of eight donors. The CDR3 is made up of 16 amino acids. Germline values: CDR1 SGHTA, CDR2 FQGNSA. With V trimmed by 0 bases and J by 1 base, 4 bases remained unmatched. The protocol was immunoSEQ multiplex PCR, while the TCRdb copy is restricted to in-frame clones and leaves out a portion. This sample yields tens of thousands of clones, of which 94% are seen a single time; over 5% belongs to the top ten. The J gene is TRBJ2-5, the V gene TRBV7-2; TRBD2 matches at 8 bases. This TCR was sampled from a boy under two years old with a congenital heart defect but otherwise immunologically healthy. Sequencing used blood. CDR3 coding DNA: TGTGCCAGCAGCTTAGCTCGACTAGCGCTCCAAGAGACCCAGTACTTC. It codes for CASSLARLALQETQYF.